These 23 T cell receptor beta chains were all obtained from the same sample, sequenced in a study of T cell repertoires in aging, cancer and after chemotherapy. TRB rearrangements spanning V, D and J were amplified using mixed TRB-A/B primers. TCRdb redid the calling of the multiplex PCR reads with MiXCR, one entry per CDR3 protein. The sample includes some 4,500 distinct CDR3 sequences, roughly 24% seen only once; the top ten take 47%. The template was genomic DNA from peripheral blood, not RNA. The sequenced sample was blood. The source is a human donor with a blood cancer.

This clonotype was seen more than once but under ten times. This chain uses TRBV12-3 or TRBV12-4 with TRBJ2-5; 8 positions agree with TRBD1. CDR3 length: 14 residues. The V and J ends lost 5 bases and 5 bases, in that order; junction bases with no gene match: 7. DNA for the CDR3: TGTGCCAGCAGTCCCGACAGGGGCCGGGAGACCCAGTACTTC. Amino acids: CASSPDRGRETQYF.

This clonotype is deemed medium-sized. The V and J genes are TRBV6-6 and TRBJ2-1, with a weak D call TRBD1 (5 bases). Germline CDR1 reads MNHNY; CDR2 reads SVGAGI (reference sequence). V shed 2 bases and J shed 9 bases, with 5 bases lying between them. CDR3 size: 11 residues. CDR3 protein: CASSYQGEQFF. DNA for the CDR3: TGTGCCAGCAGTTACCAGGGTGAGCAGTTCTTC.

The gene calls are TRBV19 and TRBJ1-1, with D possibly TRBD1 on 5 matching bases. This CDR3 contains 12 residues. The germline V and J ends were trimmed by 7 bases and 4 bases, with 10 bases remaining between them. CDR1 and CDR2 (germline): LNHDA, SQIVND (reference sequence). CDR3: CASIQGLTEAFF. CDR3 sequence (DNA): TGTGCCAGTATCCAGGGACTCACTGAAGCTTTCTTT. Full variable domain (missing parts from reference TRBV19 and TRBJ1-1): DGGITQSPKYLFRKEGQNVTLSCEQNLNHDAMYWYRQDPGQGLRLIYYSQIVNDFQKGDIAEGYSVSREKKESFPLTVTSAQKNPTAFYLCASIQGLTEAFFGQGTRLTVV.

This sequence joins TRBV15 and TRBJ2-2; the D gene is possibly TRBD1 (6 bases). The CDR3 has 15 residues. Trimming pared 5 bases from V and 3 bases from J, leaving 13 bases between. Per the germline V gene, CDR1 is LNHNV and CDR2 is YYDKDF (reference sequence). This CDR3 reads CATSSRGQYTGELFF. DNA of the CDR3: TGTGCCACCAGCTCCAGAGGACAGTACACCGGGGAGCTGTTTTTT.

This clonotype is termed medium-sized. CDR3 amino acids: CASSLDTARSSYEQYF. In DNA, the CDR3 is TGTGCCAGCAGCTTAGATACAGCCAGGTCCTCCTACGAGCAGTACTTC. The chain links TRBV11-3 to TRBJ2-7; no firm D call. There are 16 residues in the CDR3. The V gene's germline CDR1 is SGHNT and CDR2 YENEEA. V dropped 0 bases and J dropped 0 bases, with 12 bases sitting between them.

This clonotype was recorded once. The gene calls are TRBV11-3 and TRBJ2-3; D remains ambiguous. With 4 bases removed from V and 10 bases from J, the gap between germline ends came to 15 bases. Germline CDR1 reads SGHNT; CDR2 reads YENEEA. The CDR3 spans 13 residues. The CDR3 sequence: CASSYSGPQPQYF. CDR3 coding DNA: TGTGCCAGCAGCTATTCGGGTCCCCAGCCGCAGTATTTT.

This clonotype is labeled medium-sized. The chain links TRBV30 to TRBJ1-2; D might be TRBD1 (6 bases). V was trimmed by 4 bases and J by 4 bases, leaving 13 bases between them. CDR3 size: 13 residues. Germline loops: CDR1 GTSNPN, CDR2 SVGIG (reference sequence). The DNA of the CDR3 is TGTGCCTGGAACCAGGGGCGGAGCTATGGCTACACCTTC. It specifies CAWNQGRSYGYTF.

The chain combines TRBV11-3 with TRBJ2-2; D perhaps matches TRBD1 (6 bases). CDR1 is SGHNT, CDR2 YENEEA, per germline. The CDR3 is 15 amino acids. V was shortened by 4 bases and J by 0 bases, with 9 bases between the two germline ends. CDR3 in DNA: TGTGCCAGCAGCTCCAACAGGGCGAACACCGGGGAGCTGTTTTTT. This sequence encodes CASSSNRANTGELFF. The complete variable domain, with remaining parts taken from reference TRBV11-3 and TRBJ2-2, reads EAGVVQSPRYKIIEKKQPVAFWCNPISGHNTLYWYLQNLGQGPELLIRYENEEAVDDSQLPKDRFSAERLKGVDSTLKIQPAELGDSAVYLCASSSNRANTGELFFGEGSRLTVL.

Relative to its sample, this clonotype is medium-sized. The chain uses TRBV19 and TRBJ2-7, with D perhaps matching TRBD2 (5 bases). The CDR3 extends over 14 amino acids. Deletions cut 6 bases from V and 4 bases from J, with 16 bases between. Per germline, CDR1 LNHDA and CDR2 SQIVND (reference sequence). The CDR3 DNA reads as TGTGCCAGTAGCCCTCAAGGGAGTCGGTACGAGCAGTACTTC. It is translated as CASSPQGSRYEQYF.

This chain joins TRBV19 and TRBJ1-4; unclear D gene. From germline, CDR1 is LNHDA and CDR2 SQIVND (reference sequence). Trimming stripped 5 bases from V and 4 bases from J, with 5 bases between. The CDR3 runs 12 residues. CDR3: CASSRSNEKLFF. In nucleotides, the CDR3 is TGTGCCAGTAGTCGCAGTAATGAAAAACTGTTTTTT.

This clonotype was counted a few times. The chain joins TRBV10-3 to TRBJ1-2, with D maybe TRBD1 (6 bases). Looked up from germline, CDR1 is ENHRY and CDR2 is SYGVKD. The CDR3 spans 16 residues. With 3 bases removed from V and 8 bases from J, the gap between germline ends came to 22 bases. CDR3 in DNA: TGTGCCATCAGTGATTCCGGGACACGCGACTCCGGGGGCTACACCTTC. Encoded protein: CAISDSGTRDSGGYTF.

This clonotype is labeled medium-sized. This chain links TRBV18 with TRBJ2-7, with TRBD1 matching over 8 bases. V lost 3 bases, J lost 1 base, and 5 bases stayed unmatched. Germline V CDR1 and CDR2: KGHSH, LQKENI. This CDR3 region has 15 residues. The CDR3 reads CASSPATGGSYEQYF. DNA of the CDR3: TGTGCCAGCTCACCGGCAACAGGGGGATCCTACGAGCAGTACTTC.

This clonotype was detected a few times. The chain uses TRBV18 and TRBJ1-3; TRBD1 is a possible D gene (6 bases). Germline V gives CDR1 KGHSH, CDR2 LQKENI. V lost 3 bases and J 1 base, leaving 13 bases between the germline ends. This CDR3 comprises 16 residues. The CDR3 sequence is CASSPDRLRSGNTIYF. The CDR3, as DNA: TGTGCCAGCTCACCGGACAGACTACGTTCTGGAAACACCATATATTTT.

This clonotype turned up a few times. V gene TRBV4-1 combines with J gene TRBJ2-3; maybe TRBD1 (6 bases). V lost 1 base and J lost 1, with 9 bases in between. Germline CDR1 reads MGHRA; CDR2 reads YSYEKL. The CDR3 consists of 15 residues. CDR3 coding DNA: TGCGCCAGCAGCCAAGGACAGGCGCGCACAGATACGCAGTATTTT. It encodes CASSQGQARTDTQYF.

The genes are TRBV15 and TRBJ2-4; 13 bases line up with TRBD2. CDR3 size: 19 residues. The junction had 9 bases not matched to a gene; V was cut back by 2 bases and J by 2 bases. In germline, CDR1 is LNHNV, CDR2 YYDKDF (reference sequence). CDR3 in amino acids: CATSRTGTSGAGTKNIQYF. In DNA form, the CDR3 reads TGTGCCACCAGCAGAACTGGGACTAGCGGGGCCGGGACCAAAAACATTCAGTACTTC.

The chain has TRBV11-3 and TRBJ1-6; D is ambiguous. Germline V gene data show CDR1 as SGHNT and CDR2 as YENEEA. The germline V and J ends were trimmed by 1 base and 6 bases, with 10 bases remaining between them. CDR3 length: 15 residues. The CDR3 loop reads CASSLVGHLNSPLHF. In nucleotides, the CDR3 is TGTGCCAGCAGCTTAGTAGGGCACCTTAATTCACCCCTCCACTTT.

The rearrangement links TRBV6-5 to TRBJ1-4, with 8 nucleotides matching TRBD1. The CDR3 covers 16 residues. Trimming at V came to 0 bases and at J to 8 bases, leaving 8 bases not matched to a gene. Germline lookup yields CDR1 MNHEY and CDR2 SVGAGI. CDR3 region: CASSYSSGTGYEKLFF. CDR3 nucleotides: TGTGCCAGCAGTTACTCGAGTGGGACAGGATACGAAAAACTGTTTTTT.

The V call is TRBV7-9, the J call TRBJ2-7, with D perhaps TRBD2 (6 bases). The CDR3 spans 14 residues. V was clipped by 6 bases and J by 6 bases, with 18 bases between them. CDR1 SEHNR and CDR2 FQNEAQ come from the germline V gene (reference sequence). The CDR3 spells CASRDGSAQGEQYF. The DNA for the CDR3 is TGTGCCAGCAGGGACGGGAGTGCCCAAGGCGAGCAGTACTTC.

In this sample, this clonotype is medium-sized. CDR3 amino acids: CASSLGPREIYNEQFF. In DNA form, the CDR3 reads TGTGCCAGCAGCTTGGGGCCGCGGGAGATTTACAATGAGCAGTTCTTC. V gene TRBV5-6 combines with J gene TRBJ2-1; TRBD2 aligns across 7 bases. V gave up 0 bases and J gave up 4 bases; unmatched junction bases: 7. Germline V lookup: CDR1 SGHDT, CDR2 YYEEEE. This CDR3 has 16 residues.

This clonotype has just a few counts. CDR3 coding DNA: TGTGCCAGTACCCAGAGACTAGCGGGAGCCTACGAGCAGTACTTC. It encodes CASTQRLAGAYEQYF. The rearrangement links TRBV19 to TRBJ2-7; 12 nucleotides match TRBD2. Germline CDR1 and CDR2: LNHDA and SQIVND (reference sequence). The junction had 6 bases not matched to a gene; V was cut back by 7 bases and J by 2 bases. This CDR3 has 15 residues.

This clonotype was counted between two and nine times. V usage is TRBV30 and J usage is TRBJ2-1, with a tentative D call TRBD2 (6 bases). This CDR3 is 15 amino acids long. V was cut by 2 bases and J by 0 bases, with 11 bases left in between. Per the germline V gene, CDR1 is GTSNPN and CDR2 is SVGIG (reference sequence). CDR3 nucleotide sequence: TGTGCCTGGAGTATTCTAGCGAGCTCCTACAATGAGCAGTTCTTC. This gives the protein CAWSILASSYNEQFF. The full variable domain, completed using reference TRBV30 and TRBJ2-1, is SQTIHQWPATLVQPVGSPLSLECTVEGTSNPNLYWYRQAAGRGLQLLFYSVGIGQISSEVPQNLSASRPQDRQFILSSKKLLLSDSGFYLCAWSILASSYNEQFFGPGTRLTVL.

The genes are TRBV29-1 and TRBJ1-2; possible D gene TRBD1, 6 bases. Germline loops: CDR1 SQVTM, CDR2 ANQGSEA. The length of the CDR3 is 12 residues. Deletions cut 5 bases from V and 5 bases from J, with 12 bases between. In DNA form, the CDR3 reads TGCAGCGTTCCTGGGGGCCGGTATGGCTACACCTTC. It translates to CSVPGGRYGYTF.

In this sample, this clonotype turned up a few times. V usage is TRBV10-1 and J usage is TRBJ1-3, with unresolved D. The CDR3 has 15 amino acids. Germline assignment: CDR1 WNHNN and CDR2 SYGVQD (reference sequence). V shed 3 bases and J shed 1 base, with 10 bases lying between them. CDR3 sequence: CASSDGVDSGNTIYF. The DNA for the CDR3 is TGCGCCAGCAGTGATGGGGTGGATTCTGGAAACACCATATATTTT.